This TCR beta chain was recovered during a study of beta chain features in type 1 diabetes. The germline CDR1 and CDR2 sequences are KGHSH and LQKENI. This CDR3 contains 13 residues. V shed 3 bases and J shed 5 bases, with 8 bases lying between them. Overall study results and limits: Reads derived from cDNA could over-represent cells showing high TCR expression. Patients with Type 1 diabetes showed moderately but significantly shorter TCRB CDR3s in all four CD4+ subsets.

The single heparinised draw taken from each donor contained roughly 110 mL of blood on average. This clone occurred a few times. Its cognate antigen is unknown. Expressed TCRB transcripts were sequenced after all isolated RNA was converted to cDNA. Some clones are missing from TCRdb's copy, which holds only in-frame ones; the method was immunoSEQ multiplex PCR. The top ten clones hold around 0.5% of a sample with about 170,000 clones, around 7.9% of them seen once. This TCR came from a man between 18 and 29 years old with type 1 diabetes. The gene calls are TRBV18 and TRBJ2-1; D is uncertain. Sequenced input: central memory CD4+ T cells from blood. This CDR3 is CASSPGGDNEQFF. The CDR3 DNA is TGTGCCAGCTCACCCGGCGGAGACAATGAGCAGTTCTTC.